Shown below are 5 T cell receptor beta chains from a single sample sequenced in a study of CXCR3-negative and CXCR3-positive naive CD8 T cells. Via 5' RACE with UMI labels, TRB cDNA libraries were prepared. TCRdb reworked the 5' RACE reads into one entry per CDR3 protein, no DNA. Its clone listing holds 45,000 to 65,000 distinct CDR3 sequences. The sequencing sample was made of naive CXCR3- CD8+ T cells from blood. Subset indicated: CD45RO-CCR7+CD27+CD95- naive CD8+ T cells lacking CXCR3 (TNR3-). The receptors originated from a human donor in good health. Some clones in this sample may be carry-over from other donors' samples.

V gene TRBV20-1 combines with J gene TRBJ1-1; with no DNA, the TCRdb D assignment of TRBD1 cannot be verified. Looked up from germline, CDR1 is DFQATT and CDR2 is SNEGSKA (reference sequence). This CDR3 is built from 15 residues. CDR3 sequence: CSARDLRGRDTEAFF.

This chain joins TRBV7-3 and TRBJ2-4; TCRdb picks TRBD2, but there is no DNA to check that call. The CDR3 sequence is 14 residues long. Germline CDR1 is SGHTA and CDR2 is FQGTGA. The CDR3 region is CASSPGLGQNIQYF.

The chain joins TRBV20-1 to TRBJ2-4; TCRdb proposes TRBD1, but this gene call is untestable without DNA. The CDR3 sequence is 12 residues long. Germline lookup yields CDR1 DFQATT and CDR2 SNEGSKA (reference sequence). This chain's CDR3 is CSAREGGNIQYF.

This clonotype registers medium-sized by frequency. V usage is TRBV4-1 and J usage is TRBJ2-1; the D gene TCRdb calls, TRBD1, cannot be checked with no DNA. Looked up from germline, CDR1 is MGHRA and CDR2 is YSYEKL. This CDR3 is 15 amino acids long. CDR3 region: CASRFRDRVYNEQFF.

V is TRBV29-1 and J is TRBJ2-2. CDR1 and CDR2 (germline): SQVTM, ANQGSEA. There are 15 residues in the CDR3. The CDR3 is CSVESSRANTGELFF.